These T cell receptor beta chains were read from a single sample in a study of blood T cell repertoires in COVID-19. Profiling relied on immunoSEQ multiplex PCR, and the TCRdb table lists in-frame clones only, not all of them. The sample comprises approximately 110,000 clones, approximately 84% of which are singletons, and less than 1.5% rests with the top ten. Sequenced input: peripheral blood. Receptors were obtained from a man aged 40-50 years with acute or convalescent COVID-19. Each CDR3 is given with its conserved first and last residue. The order of the fields is clone size, D gene, J gene, V gene, CDR3 DNA, CDR3 protein. The D gene is left open where the match is weak. Expanded clones are given a class, and other clones once, few, many or no size at all.

abundance: -; d_gene: -; j_gene: TRBJ1-6; v_gene: TRBV24-1; CDR3nt: TGTGCCACCAGTGACCCACAGGAGCCTAATTCACCCCTCCACTTT; CDR3aa: CATSDPQEPNSPLHF
abundance: -; d_gene: -; j_gene: TRBJ1-1; v_gene: TRBV18; CDR3nt: TGTGCCAGCTCAAAAACAGGGAAGAACACTGAAGCTTTCTTT; CDR3aa: CASSKTGKNTEAFF
abundance: -; d_gene: TRBD1; j_gene: TRBJ1-6; v_gene: TRBV6-5; CDR3nt: TGTGCCAGCAGTTGGGGTCCCGACAGGGTGAAATCACCCCTCCACTTT; CDR3aa: CASSWGPDRVKSPLHF
abundance: -; d_gene: -; j_gene: TRBJ2-7; v_gene: TRBV12-3/TRBV12-4; CDR3nt: TGTGCCAGTCGTGGGCCCACCTACGAGCAGTACTTC; CDR3aa: CASRGPTYEQYF
abundance: -; d_gene: TRBD1; j_gene: TRBJ1-2; v_gene: TRBV6-5; CDR3nt: TGTGCCAGCAGTTACCAGGGACAGGGTAATGGCTACACCTTC; CDR3aa: CASSYQGQGNGYTF
abundance: -; d_gene: TRBD2; j_gene: TRBJ2-3; v_gene: TRBV7-8; CDR3nt: TGTGCCAGCAGCTTAGGCCTAGCGGGAGGATCCGGGGGTACGCAGTATTTT; CDR3aa: CASSLGLAGGSGGTQYF
abundance: -; d_gene: -; j_gene: TRBJ2-1; v_gene: TRBV9; CDR3nt: TGTGCCAGCAGCGCGTCTAGCAGAACCTACAATGAGCAGTTCTTC; CDR3aa: CASSASSRTYNEQFF
abundance: once; d_gene: -; j_gene: TRBJ2-3; v_gene: TRBV2; CDR3nt: TGTGCCAGCAGTGCCGCAGTATTTTCTAGCACAGATACGCAGTATTTT; CDR3aa: CASSAAVFSSTDTQYF
abundance: -; d_gene: -; j_gene: TRBJ2-7; v_gene: TRBV6-5; CDR3nt: TGTGCCAGCAGCTCAGCCCGGGGAAGAGGGTACGAGCAGTACTTC; CDR3aa: CASSSARGRGYEQYF
abundance: -; d_gene: -; j_gene: TRBJ2-7; v_gene: TRBV6-5; CDR3nt: TGTGCCAGCAGTTACGCCGGGGCGGGGGCCGACGAGCAGTACTTC; CDR3aa: CASSYAGAGADEQYF
abundance: -; d_gene: TRBD2; j_gene: TRBJ2-3; v_gene: TRBV6-2/TRBV6-3; CDR3nt: TGTGCCAGCAGTTACGGAGCTAGCGGGGGCCGCACAGATACGCAGTATTTT; CDR3aa: CASSYGASGGRTDTQYF
abundance: -; d_gene: -; j_gene: TRBJ1-1; v_gene: TRBV27; CDR3nt: TGTGCCAGCAGACCCTTTCGAGGGTGGAACACTGAAGCTTTCTTT; CDR3aa: CASRPFRGWNTEAFF
abundance: -; d_gene: TRBD2; j_gene: TRBJ2-5; v_gene: TRBV6-5; CDR3nt: TGTGCCAGCAGCAAGGGACTAGCGTTGGTGGGGACCCAGTACTTC; CDR3aa: CASSKGLALVGTQYF